This T cell receptor (beta chain) appears in the sequencing data of a study of blood T cell repertoires in COVID-19. Overall study: Samples taken during acute and convalescent COVID-19 were collected in the United States, Italy and Spain.

In the original processing: The authors estimated nucleated cell counts from reference gene primer amplification. TCRdb's table, derived via immunoSEQ multiplex PCR, lists solely in-frame clones and lacks some. Clone size and the V and J calls come from that table; the DNA yielded D and trimming. The sample shows over 200,000 clones, nearly 90% of them seen only once. Living in about 25 US areas, the participants were between about 18 and 95 years of age. The CDR3 loop spans 16 amino acids. Trimming pared 4 bases from V and 4 bases from J, leaving 20 bases between. Per germline, CDR1 SGHRS and CDR2 YFSETQ.

Sequenced: PBMCs or T cells enriched from blood (not recorded which). This TCR derives from a man in his thirties or forties who had been exposed to COVID-19. The chain has TRBV5-1 and TRBJ1-2, with D hard to call. Here the CDR3 reads CASSNAKEARSYGYTF. The CDR3 nucleotides are TGCGCCAGCAGCAACGCAAAGGAGGCCAGGAGCTATGGCTACACCTTC.